Listed below are T cell receptor beta chains from one sample, sequenced in a study of tumor-infiltrating lymphocytes in primary liver carcinoma. From the multiplex PCR reads, TCRdb called clonotypes with MiXCR, one entry per CDR3 protein. Here the sample spans 100,000 to 150,000 distinct CDR3 sequences, 60% to 80% being singletons. Material for sequencing was liver tumor tissue from sampling region 3. Every receptor here comes from a woman aged 55-70 years with primary liver carcinoma and hepatitis B virus infection. Both conserved end residues are part of each CDR3. Each record gives: D gene, V gene, clone size, J gene, CDR3 DNA, CDR3 protein. A D gene is named only where the DNA matches it firmly. A row's size may be missing; if present it is once, few, many or a size class.

TRBD2	TRBV11-2	NA	TRBJ2-6	TGTGCCAGCAACTCCAACATACCGGGACTAGCGGTCACTGGGGCCAACGTCCTGACTTTC	CASNSNIPGLAVTGANVLTF
NA	TRBV11-3	NA	TRBJ2-1	TGTGCCAGCAGCTTAGATCCAAGATCCCCAGCCTACAGTGAGCAGTTCTTC	CASSLDPRSPAYSEQFF
TRBD2	TRBV5-1	NA	TRBJ2-7	TGCGCCAGCAGAAGGGGGACTAGCGGTTCCTACGAGCAGTACTTC	CASRRGTSGSYEQYF
TRBD1	TRBV11-2	NA	TRBJ2-7	TGTGCCGGCAGACGGACAGGGGAAGACCAGTACTTC	CAGRRTGEDQYF
NA	TRBV24-1	NA	TRBJ2-3	TGTGCCACCACAGGGCCTAGCAACACAGATACGCAGTATTTT	CATTGPSNTDTQYF
NA	TRBV11-2	NA	TRBJ2-5	TGTGCCAGCGGCCTCCCGGACACGACTCAGTACTTC	CASGLPDTTQYF
NA	TRBV29-1	NA	TRBJ2-5	TGCGGCGTCGGAGACAGTCAAGAGACCCAGTACTTC	CGVGDSQETQYF
NA	TRBV4-1	NA	TRBJ2-7	TGCGCCAGCAGCCAAGCTTCAGGTGACGAGCAGTACTTC	CASSQASGDEQYF
TRBD1	TRBV5-1	NA	TRBJ1-1	TGCGCCAGCAGCTTGGTGAACAGGGGGCTGGGGAACACTGAAGCTTTCTTT	CASSLVNRGLGNTEAFF
TRBD2	TRBV12-3/TRBV12-4	many	TRBJ2-7	TGTGCCAGCAGGACTAGCGGGAGATCCTACGAGCAGTACTTC	CASRTSGRSYEQYF
TRBD1	TRBV11-2	NA	TRBJ2-1	TGTGCCAGCATCAAGACAGGGGAAGGTTCGTGCGTCAATGATCAGTTCTTC	CASIKTGEGSCVNDQFF
NA	TRBV5-5	NA	TRBJ2-3	TGTGCCAGCAGCCTAGGGAGACGAGAGTCCCCAGCGGCAGATACGCAGTATTTT	CASSLGRRESPAADTQYF
TRBD1	TRBV25-1	NA	TRBJ1-1	TGTGCCAGCATAGGGACAGTTACGAGCACTGAAGCTTTCTTT	CASIGTVTSTEAFF
NA	TRBV28	NA	TRBJ2-1	TGTGCCAGCAAGGGACCCTACAATGAGCAGTTCTTC	CASKGPYNEQFF
NA	TRBV28	NA	TRBJ2-4	TGTGCCAGCACCGCCCTTGGACCTTTAACGGCCAAAAACATTCAGTACTTC	CASTALGPLTAKNIQYF
NA	TRBV29-1	NA	TRBJ1-2	TGCAGCGCCACCGGGATCGGAGGGTCAGGCTACACCTTC	CSATGIGGSGYTF
NA	TRBV5-1	NA	TRBJ1-2	TGCGCCAGCGGACCCGAGGGGCGCAACTATGGCTACACCTTC	CASGPEGRNYGYTF
TRBD1	TRBV6-5	NA	TRBJ1-1	TGTGCTAGCAGCCAAGGGACAGGGGGTGCGGGTGAAGCTTTCTTT	CASSQGTGGAGEAFF
NA	TRBV7-2	NA	TRBJ2-4	TGTGCCAGCAGCCCTAGCGGCGGGGGCAACATTCAGTACTTC	CASSPSGGGNIQYF
NA	TRBV30	NA	TRBJ1-6	TGTGCCTGGAGTGGGACAGAATTTTATTCACCCCTCCACTTT	CAWSGTEFYSPLHF
NA	TRBV10-3	many	TRBJ2-5	TGTGCCATCAGTGAGTCATGGACACCAATAAAAGAGACCCAGTACTTC	CAISESWTPIKETQYF
NA	TRBV7-3	few	TRBJ2-1	TGTGCCAGCACCAAAAGGGGGTTAGGCAATGAGCAGTTCTTC	CASTKRGLGNEQFF
NA	TRBV6-1	many	TRBJ2-4	TGTGCCAGCAGTGAGTGGGGGGCCTTAGCCAAAAACATTCAGTACTTC	CASSEWGALAKNIQYF
NA	TRBV6-1	NA	TRBJ2-7	TGTGCCAGCAGTGCAATCGGGACTGCCGAGCAGTACTTC	CASSAIGTAEQYF
NA	TRBV5-5	many	TRBJ2-2	TGTGCCAGCAGCTTCGGGGGGCTGGTCGGGGAGCTGTTTTTT	CASSFGGLVGELFF
NA	TRBV28	NA	TRBJ1-3	TGTGCCAGCATCGGGGTTGATGGGAGAAACACCACATATTTT	CASIGVDGRNTTYF
NA	TRBV7-8	NA	TRBJ1-3	TGTGCCAGCAGCCCCGGGGGGACTGGAGACACCATATATTTT	CASSPGGTGDTIYF
NA	TRBV6-2/TRBV6-3	NA	TRBJ1-1	TGTGCCAGCAGCCAGACGGGGGACGCGAGGAACACTGAAGCTTTCTTT	CASSQTGDARNTEAFF
TRBD1	TRBV11-2	NA	TRBJ2-3	TGTGCCAGCGGCTCAGTAACCGGGACAGGACGGGCAGATACACAGTATTTT	CASGSVTGTGRADTQYF
NA	TRBV6-1	NA	TRBJ1-5	TGTGCCGGCAGTGAACGTGGACTTTTTAGCAATCAGCCCCAGCATTTT	CAGSERGLFSNQPQHF
NA	TRBV28	few	TRBJ2-3	TGTGCCAGCAACCTCGGGGTTCGGACAGATACGCAGTATTTT	CASNLGVRTDTQYF
TRBD2	TRBV4-2	NA	TRBJ2-3	TGTGCCAGCAGCCAAGTGGAGGGAGGGAGTACAGATACACAGTATTTT	CASSQVEGGSTDTQYF
TRBD1	TRBV29-1	NA	TRBJ2-3	TGCAGCACCGGGGTAGGGGGCACGGATACGCAGTATTTT	CSTGVGGTDTQYF
NA	TRBV6-2/TRBV6-3	medium-sized	TRBJ1-1	TGTGCCAGCAGTTTACGGAGAGGAAAAGCTTTCTTT	CASSLRRGKAFF
TRBD1	TRBV11-1	NA	TRBJ2-7	TGTGCCAGCAGGCCGAACCCCGGGACAGGGGTTCACGAGCGGTACTTC	CASRPNPGTGVHERYF
NA	TRBV12-3/TRBV12-4	once	TRBJ2-1	TGTGCCGGCAGTCCCTGGAACAGAAATTACAATGAGCAGTTCTTC	CAGSPWNRNYNEQFF
NA	TRBV11-3	NA	TRBJ2-3	TGTGCCAGCAGCCTAGATCCGTCCAGTTCCACCCCCTCTTTC	CASSLDPSSSTPSF
TRBD1	TRBV18	NA	TRBJ2-6	TGTGCCAGCACCAAGTCCCGGACAGGGGGGTCTGGGGCCAACGTCCTGACTTTC	CASTKSRTGGSGANVLTF
NA	TRBV28	NA	TRBJ2-7	TGTGCCAGCGGCATTTTGGGGACACCCGATTACGAGCAGTACTTC	CASGILGTPDYEQYF
TRBD2	TRBV28	NA	TRBJ2-3	TGTGCCAGCAGTTTGGCGGGAGGGCGGACAGATACGCAGTATTTT	CASSLAGGRTDTQYF
NA	TRBV7-9	few	TRBJ1-4	TGTGCCAGCAGCTTTGTTACAGGACGGAGCGAAAAACTGTTTTTT	CASSFVTGRSEKLFF
NA	TRBV6-5	NA	TRBJ2-3	TGTGCCAGCAGTCCCTATACTGTTACGCAGTATTTT	CASSPYTVTQYF
NA	TRBV28	NA	TRBJ1-5	TGTGCCAGCAGTTTGGGGAGGGGGAACAATCAGCTCCAGCATTTT	CASSLGRGNNQLQHF
NA	TRBV14	few	TRBJ2-1	TGTGCCAGCAGCCAAGATACCCTCACCTCCTACAATGAGCAGTTCTTC	CASSQDTLTSYNEQFF
NA	TRBV11-2	NA	TRBJ1-1	TGTGCCAGCAGCTTAGCGCAGAGGAGGGCTGTAGCTTTCTTT	CASSLAQRRAVAFF
NA	TRBV6-2/TRBV6-3	NA	TRBJ1-1	TGTGCCAGCAGTTTACGGAGAGGGGAAGCTTTCTTT	CASSLRRGEAFF
NA	TRBV29-1	once	TRBJ1-2	TGCAGCGTTACCTGGGGGACGGGCGCTCGCGACTACACCTTC	CSVTWGTGARDYTF
NA	TRBV28	NA	TRBJ2-2	TGTGCCAACACCGATAGAGGGGGAGACACCGGGGAGCTGTTTTTT	CANTDRGGDTGELFF
NA	TRBV12-3/TRBV12-4	NA	TRBJ2-1	TGTGCCAACAGACGACTACAGGGAGTATTGTCCAATGAGCAGCTCTTC	CANRRLQGVLSNEQLF
NA	TRBV4-2	many	TRBJ2-6	TGTGCCAGCAGCCAGCAACGAGGCTCTGGGGCCAACGTCCTGACTTTC	CASSQQRGSGANVLTF
NA	TRBV12-3/TRBV12-4	NA	TRBJ2-7	TGTACCAGCACCATGCAGAGCTACTACGAGCAGTACTTC	CTSTMQSYYEQYF
TRBD2	TRBV4-2	NA	TRBJ2-1	TGTGCCAACAGCGGGGGGGACTCCTACAATGAGCAGTTCTTC	CANSGGDSYNEQFF
NA	TRBV11-2	NA	TRBJ1-3	TGCGTCAGCAGCAGGGGTTCATTCGGAAACACCATATATTTT	CVSSRGSFGNTIYF
NA	TRBV7-8	few	TRBJ2-7	TGTGCCAACAGCGTAGAGGGACAAACCTACGAGCAGTACTTC	CANSVEGQTYEQYF